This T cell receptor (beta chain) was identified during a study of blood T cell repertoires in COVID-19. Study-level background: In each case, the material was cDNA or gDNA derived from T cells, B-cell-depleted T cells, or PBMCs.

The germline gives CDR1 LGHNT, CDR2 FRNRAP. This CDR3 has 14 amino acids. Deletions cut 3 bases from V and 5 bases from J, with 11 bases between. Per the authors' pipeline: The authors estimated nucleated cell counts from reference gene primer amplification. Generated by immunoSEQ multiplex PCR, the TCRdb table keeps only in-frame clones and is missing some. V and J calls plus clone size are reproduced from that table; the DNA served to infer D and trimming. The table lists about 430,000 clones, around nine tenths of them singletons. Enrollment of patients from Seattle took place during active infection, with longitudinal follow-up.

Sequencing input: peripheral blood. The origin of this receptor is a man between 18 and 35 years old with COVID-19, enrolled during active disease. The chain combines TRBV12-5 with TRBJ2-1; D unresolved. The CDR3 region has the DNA TGTGCTAGTGGTTTACTGGCGGTTCACAATGAGCAGTTCTTC. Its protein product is CASGLLAVHNEQFF.